These T cell receptor beta chains were read from a single sample in a study of cytomegalovirus exposure and HLA in healthy donors. Clones were sequenced by immunoSEQ multiplex PCR, and TCRdb holds only the in-frame ones, with some missing. The sample carries approximately 200,000 clones, over 60% recorded once. The sample comprised PBMCs. These receptors originate from a man aged 18 to 30 in good health and CMV-seronegative. Each CDR3 is given with its conserved first and last residue. A D gene is named only where the DNA matches it firmly. Size tells how often a clone was seen (once, few, many) or the class of an expanded clone, and some rows leave it out.

CDR3 length	V gene	J gene	D gene	clone size	CDR3 DNA	CDR3 protein
14	TRBV5-1	TRBJ2-5	-	-	TGCGCCAGCAGCCCGCCAGACGGGGAAGAGACCCAGTACTTC	CASSPPDGEETQYF
14	TRBV11-2	TRBJ2-7	-	-	TGTGCCAGCACCCCCCATGGCCTCAGCTACGAGCAGTACTTC	CASTPHGLSYEQYF
12	TRBV30	TRBJ2-7	-	-	TGTGCCTGGAGTGTGCGAGGGAGCGAGCAGTACTTC	CAWSVRGSEQYF
18	TRBV7-8	TRBJ2-3	TRBD2	-	TGTGCCAGCATCGCCGGGACTAGCGGGGGAGTTAGCACAGATACGCAGTATTTT	CASIAGTSGGVSTDTQYF
12	TRBV2	TRBJ1-1	TRBD1	-	TGTGCCAGCTGGGCAGGGGGCACTGAAGCTTTCTTT	CASWAGGTEAFF
14	TRBV9	TRBJ1-1	TRBD1	-	TGTGCCAGCAGCGATGGACAGGGACACACTGAAGCTTTCTTT	CASSDGQGHTEAFF
12	TRBV12-5	TRBJ2-7	-	-	TGTGCTAGTGGTTTGACTTCCTACGAGCAGTACTTC	CASGLTSYEQYF
15	TRBV7-9	TRBJ1-2	TRBD1	-	TGTGCCAGCAGCCCAATGACAGGGGTGGCCTATGGCTACACCTTC	CASSPMTGVAYGYTF
14	TRBV10-3	TRBJ1-6	TRBD1	few	TGTGCCATCAGTGTCGACAGGGGTAATTCACCCCTCCACTTT	CAISVDRGNSPLHF
15	TRBV5-4	TRBJ2-3	-	-	TGTGCCAGCAGCTTGGCGAAAACTAGCACAGATACGCAGTATTTT	CASSLAKTSTDTQYF
14	TRBV28	TRBJ2-3	-	-	TGTGCCAGCAGTACTGGGGGGGCCACAGATACGCAGTATTTT	CASSTGGATDTQYF
13	TRBV25-1	TRBJ1-1	-	-	TGTGCCAGCAGTCATCAGGGTAACACTGAAGCTTTCTTT	CASSHQGNTEAFF
12	TRBV7-2	TRBJ2-7	-	-	TGTGCCAGCAGCTTAGCGGGAGTCGAGCAGTACTTC	CASSLAGVEQYF
15	TRBV2	TRBJ1-3	-	once	TGTGCCATCCGAACAGGGACGTCGTCTGGAAACACCATATATTTT	CAIRTGTSSGNTIYF
13	TRBV6-5	TRBJ2-7	TRBD1	-	TGTGCCAGCAGTAGACAGGGTTCCTACGAGCAGTACTTC	CASSRQGSYEQYF
14	TRBV7-2	TRBJ2-6	TRBD2	-	TGTGCCAGCAGACTAGCGGAAGGGGCCAACGTCCTGACTTTC	CASRLAEGANVLTF
16	TRBV2	TRBJ2-5	-	-	TGTGCCAGCAGTAATACGAGCCCCAGGGCCCAAGAGACCCAGTACTTC	CASSNTSPRAQETQYF
14	TRBV28	TRBJ1-1	TRBD1	-	TGTGCCAGCAGACCTCCGGACAGGAACACCGAAGCTTTCTTT	CASRPPDRNTEAFF
16	TRBV5-4	TRBJ2-5	TRBD1	-	TGTGCCAGCAGCTTGGTAGGAGGGACAGGGGTCGGGACCCAGTACTTC	CASSLVGGTGVGTQYF
16	TRBV19	TRBJ2-1	-	-	TGTGCCAGTAGTATACGGAGGAGAGCCACCCACAATGAGCAGTTCTTC	CASSIRRRATHNEQFF
17	TRBV7-3	TRBJ2-2	-	-	TGTGCCAGCAGCTTAGAGCGTGCGGGATATCGCACCGGGGAGCTGTTTTTT	CASSLERAGYRTGELFF
14	TRBV5-8	TRBJ2-7	TRBD1	-	TGTGCCAGCAGCGGGGACAGGGGTTCCTACGAGCAGTACTTC	CASSGDRGSYEQYF
16	TRBV6-1	TRBJ2-7	-	-	TGTGCCAGCAGTGAAGGTTCCGGTAGAGATTCCTACGAGCAGTACTTC	CASSEGSGRDSYEQYF
16	TRBV4-1	TRBJ2-1	TRBD2	-	TGCGCCAGCAGCCAAGTCGGGGCTAGCGGGAGTAATGAGCAGTTCTTC	CASSQVGASGSNEQFF
17	TRBV5-6	TRBJ1-3	-	-	TGTGCCAGCAGCGCGGGGTTGACAGTCCTTTCTGGAAACACCATATATTTT	CASSAGLTVLSGNTIYF
15	TRBV28	TRBJ1-1	-	-	TGTGCCAGCCTACTTGGGGGACACGAAAACACTGAAGCTTTCTTT	CASLLGGHENTEAFF
16	TRBV7-4	TRBJ2-7	TRBD2	-	TGTGCCAGCAGCCCTAAAACCGGGACTAGCGACTACGAGCAGTACTTC	CASSPKTGTSDYEQYF
14	TRBV7-6	TRBJ2-7	-	-	TGTGCCAGCAGCCACCCTATCTACTCCTACGAGCAGTACTTC	CASSHPIYSYEQYF